These 25 T cell receptor beta chains were sequenced from one sample in a study of PD-L1 blockade in urothelial cancer. Clones were sequenced by immunoSEQ multiplex PCR, and TCRdb holds only the in-frame ones, with some missing. The data contain 85,000 to 100,000 clones, 80% to 90% of them singletons. Time point here: pretreatment peripheral blood. Sequences were derived from PBMCs, sampled around atezolizumab (anti-PD-L1) treatment. Source of these receptors: a man aged 60 to 75 with urothelial cancer.

The chain's CDR3 is CASSSGGALGGELFF. The CDR3 DNA follows: TGTGCCAGCAGCAGCGGGGGGGCCTTGGGCGGGGAGCTGTTTTTT. This chain joins TRBV6-6 and TRBJ2-2; 10 bases match TRBD2. V shed 6 bases, J shed 7 bases, and the junction held 8 bases outside the gene matches. This CDR3 region has 15 residues. In germline, CDR1 is MNHNY, CDR2 SVGAGI (reference sequence).

This clone appeared once. The V gene is TRBV5-8, the J gene TRBJ1-5, with 11 bases matching TRBD1. This CDR3 contains 15 residues. The ends lost 3 bases at V and 5 bases at J; junction bases unmatched: 4. In germline, CDR1 is SGHTS, CDR2 YDEGEE. Here the CDR3 DNA reads TGTGCCAGCAGCTACGGACAGGGGGCAGATCAGCCCCAGCATTTT. Translated, it gives CASSYGQGADQPQHF.

The V gene is TRBV11-2, the J gene TRBJ2-3; D may be TRBD2 (7 bases). Trimming removed 4 bases at V and 5 bases at J, with 25 bases between. Germline loops: CDR1 SGHAT, CDR2 FQNNGV. The CDR3 is 18 residues long. In DNA, the CDR3 is TGTGCCAGCAGCTCCCAAAAGGGGGAGGGTCCCCCGGGAGATACGCAGTATTTT. The encoded protein is CASSSQKGEGPPGDTQYF.

The rearrangement uses TRBV6-5 and TRBJ2-7; 8 bases align to TRBD2. After removal of 5 bases from V and 6 bases from J, the junction contained 9 bases not matched to a gene. Germline V gene sequence: CDR1 MNHEY, CDR2 SVGAGI. CDR3 length equals 14 residues. The CDR3 region has the DNA TGTGCCAGCAGTCGTCCGAGCGGGAGACGCGAGCAGTACTTC. This codes for CASSRPSGRREQYF.

V and J are TRBV29-1 and TRBJ2-7; 7 positions agree with TRBD2. V lost 0 bases and J lost 5; bases outside the gene matches: 13. The CDR3 totals 16 residues. Germline V gene lookup returns CDR1 SQVTM and CDR2 ANQGSEA. Here the CDR3 DNA reads TGCAGCGTTGAAGATCGTGCAGCGGGGACCCCCAACGAGCAGTACTTC. This translates into CSVEDRAAGTPNEQYF.

Only one count was recorded for this clone. The chain combines TRBV15 with TRBJ2-1, with 8 bases lining up with TRBD2. The J segment lost 6 bases and the V segment lost 3 bases, leaving 10 bases of the junction unmatched. Germline V CDR1 and CDR2: LNHNV, YYDKDF (reference sequence). CDR3 length equals 16 residues. As DNA, the CDR3 is TGTGCCACCAGCAGGGTGGACAGCGGGAGCTTCAATGAGCAGTTCTTC. Its translation: CATSRVDSGSFNEQFF.

CDR3 loop: CASSQGSSLQETQYF. The CDR3 DNA reads TGCGCCAGCAGCCAAGGATCATCTCTACAAGAGACCCAGTACTTC. The rearrangement joins TRBV4-1 to TRBJ2-5; no reliable D call. The germline V gene has CDR1 MGHRA and CDR2 YSYEKL. V shed 1 base and J shed 2 bases, with 11 bases lying between them. CDR3 length: 15 amino acids.

The chain recombines TRBV27 with TRBJ1-5; TRBD1 is a possible D gene (5 bases). The V gene lost 10 bases and the J gene lost 2 bases, with 21 bases spanning the gap. This CDR3 region has 16 residues. Germline values: CDR1 MNHEY, CDR2 SMNVEV (reference sequence). DNA for the CDR3: TGTGCCAACTACTTGGGGCATCTCACCTGCAATCAGCCCCAGCATTTT. The encoded protein is CANYLGHLTCNQPQHF.

The chain couples TRBV5-4 to TRBJ2-3, with 14 bases identical to TRBD2. CDR3 length: 16 amino acids. Trimming removed 4 bases from V and 4 bases from J; junction bases left unmatched: 5. Germline V lookup: CDR1 SGHNT, CDR2 YYREEE (reference sequence). CDR3 in DNA: TGTGCCAGCAGCATAGAGGGACTAGCGGGGGCAGATACGCAGTATTTT. This sequence encodes CASSIEGLAGADTQYF.

The rearrangement joins TRBV7-3 to TRBJ2-2; 7 bases align to TRBD1. V was pared by 7 bases and J by 3 bases, with 5 bases of the junction left unmatched. This CDR3 spans 14 amino acids. Germline V gene data show CDR1 as SGHTA and CDR2 as FQGTGA. The CDR3 is CASTLGQHTGELFF. The DNA for the CDR3 is TGTGCCAGCACCCTGGGACAGCACACCGGGGAGCTGTTTTTT. Using reference TRBV7-3 and TRBJ2-2 for the parts outside the CDR3, the full variable domain is GAGVSQTPSNKVTEKGKYVELRCDPISGHTALYWYRQSLGQGPEFLIYFQGTGAADDSGLPNDRFFAVRPEGSVSTLKIQRTERGDSAVYLCASTLGQHTGELFFGEGSRLTVL.

The rearrangement uses TRBV11-2 and TRBJ1-2; 10 positions match TRBD1. Germline loops: CDR1 SGHAT, CDR2 FQNNGV. This CDR3 contains 14 residues. The junction had 6 bases not matched to a gene; V was cut back by 4 bases and J by 7 bases. CDR3 sequence reads: CASSWDRGTGGYTF. In DNA form, the CDR3 reads TGTGCCAGCAGCTGGGACAGGGGAACCGGTGGCTACACCTTC.

This chain connects TRBV7-7 to TRBJ2-1; D possibly corresponds to TRBD2 (5 bases). CDR3 length equals 14 residues. Germline loops: CDR1 SSHAT, CDR2 FNYEAQ (reference sequence). The V end was cut by 1 base, the J end by 5 bases, with 9 bases between. This chain's CDR3 is CASSLGRNDNEQFF. The CDR3 bases are TGTGCCAGCAGCTTAGGGAGGAACGACAATGAGCAGTTCTTC.

The chain uses TRBV18 and TRBJ2-1; 14 bases are a match to TRBD2. Germline CDR1 reads KGHSH; CDR2 reads LQKENI. The CDR3 loop spans 17 amino acids. Losses at the gene ends were 7 bases for V and 6 bases for J; bases not matched to a gene: 11. Written as DNA, the CDR3 is TGTGCCAGCTTGGGACTAGCGGGAGTGTACTCGGGCAATGAGCAGTTCTTC. Translation gives CASLGLAGVYSGNEQFF.

This clone was seen more than once but under ten times. This chain uses TRBV30 with TRBJ1-2; weak D call: TRBD1 (5 bases). The germline CDR1 and CDR2 sequences are GTSNPN and SVGIG (reference sequence). This CDR3 is built from 13 residues. With 2 bases removed from V and 11 bases from J, the gap between germline ends came to 18 bases. The CDR3 protein is CAWSTGGVMLYTF. CDR3 bases: TGTGCCTGGAGTACGGGAGGGGTTATGTTATACACCTTC. The variable domain in full, with the rest retrieved from reference TRBV30 and TRBJ1-2, is SQTIHQWPATLVQPVGSPLSLECTVEGTSNPNLYWYRQAAGRGLQLLFYSVGIGQISSEVPQNLSASRPQDRQFILSSKKLLLSDSGFYLCAWSTGGVMLYTFGSGTRLTVV.

This chain uses TRBV9 with TRBJ1-2, with 7 nucleotides matching TRBD1. V lost 1 base to trimming and J lost 4 bases; unmatched junction nucleotides: 7. This CDR3 contains 15 residues. Germline V gene sequence: CDR1 SGDLS, CDR2 YYNGEE. As DNA, the CDR3 is TGTGCCAGCAGCGTAAGGGCAGGGGGGTCCTATGGCTACACCTTC. Its translation: CASSVRAGGSYGYTF.

V gene TRBV6-1 combines with J gene TRBJ2-1; TRBD2 aligns across 10 bases. CDR3 size: 15 residues. The germline V gene has CDR1 MNHNS and CDR2 SASEGT. V lost 0 bases to trimming and J lost 6 bases; unmatched junction nucleotides: 2. This CDR3 is CASSEAIAGGNEQFF. CDR3 bases: TGTGCCAGCAGTGAAGCAATAGCGGGAGGCAATGAGCAGTTCTTC.

The rearrangement joins TRBV2 to TRBJ2-3; 9 bases map to TRBD2. With V trimmed by 8 bases and J by 1 base, 13 bases remained unmatched. There are 17 residues in the CDR3. The germline gives CDR1 SNHLY, CDR2 FYNNEI. As DNA, the CDR3 is TGTGCCAGCCGTCGGGGTAGCGGGGGCCGGGGCACAGATACGCAGTATTTT. This encodes CASRRGSGGRGTDTQYF.

This chain uses TRBV18 with TRBJ2-6; D is ambiguous. V dropped 3 bases and J dropped 1 base, with 13 bases sitting between them. CDR3 size: 17 residues. The germline CDR1 and CDR2 sequences are KGHSH and LQKENI. For the CDR3, the DNA is TGTGCCAGCTCACCGTTCGAGGCGTCTTCTGGGGCCAACGTCCTGACTTTC. It specifies CASSPFEASSGANVLTF.

This rearrangement joins TRBV2 to TRBJ2-7; TRBD1 is a possible D gene (7 bases). The CDR3 covers 12 residues. Looked up from germline, CDR1 is SNHLY and CDR2 is FYNNEI. V gave up 8 bases and J gave up 3 bases, with 11 bases separating them. The CDR3: CASGRGDYEQYF. Written as DNA, the CDR3 is TGTGCCAGCGGCAGGGGGGACTACGAGCAGTACTTC. Drawing the rest from reference TRBV2 and TRBJ2-7, the complete variable domain is EPEVTQTPSHQVTQMGQEVILRCVPISNHLYFYWYRQILGQKVEFLVSFYNNEISEKSEIFDDQFSVERPDGSNFTLKIRSTKLEDSAMYFCASGRGDYEQYFGPGTRLTVT.

The chain couples TRBV5-4 to TRBJ2-7; D is perhaps TRBD2 (6 bases). Deletions cut 3 bases from V and 0 bases from J, with 13 bases between. Germline V gene lookup returns CDR1 SGHNT and CDR2 YYREEE (reference sequence). The CDR3 runs 15 residues. The CDR3 bases are TGTGCCAGCAGCTATCCGGGACTCAACTCCTACGAGCAGTACTTC. Protein sequence: CASSYPGLNSYEQYF.

The chain couples TRBV10-3 to TRBJ1-3; the D gene is possibly TRBD1 (6 bases). With 10 bases removed from V and 2 bases from J, the gap between germline ends came to 9 bases. Germline V lookup: CDR1 ENHRY, CDR2 SYGVKD. The CDR3 contains 12 residues. The CDR3 DNA follows: TGTGCCACCGGGACACCTGGAAACACCATATATTTT. Protein: CATGTPGNTIYF.

V and J are TRBV5-1 and TRBJ2-7; 10 bases align to TRBD2. The CDR3 length is 13 residues. The V gene end was trimmed by 4 bases and the J gene end by 10 bases; junction bases not matched to a gene: 8. CDR1 SGHRS and CDR2 YFSETQ come from the germline V gene. The CDR3, as DNA: TGCGCCAGCAGCGCGGGCGGACTAGCGGCCCAGTACTTC. Its protein is CASSAGGLAAQYF.

This clone showed up just a few times. The genes are TRBV19 and TRBJ2-6; the D gene is possibly TRBD1 (6 bases). The V and J ends lost 3 bases and 0 bases respectively, with 15 bases between them. Germline V gives CDR1 LNHDA, CDR2 SQIVND (reference sequence). CDR3 length: 18 amino acids. The CDR3 is CASSILGQSFSGANVLTF. The CDR3 DNA follows: TGTGCCAGTAGTATCCTGGGACAAAGCTTCTCTGGGGCCAACGTCCTGACTTTC.

V is TRBV13 and J is TRBJ1-1, with no clear D. Germline-derived CDR1 and CDR2 are PRHDT and FYEKMQ (reference sequence). Between the trimmed V and J ends, which lost 5 bases and 2 bases, there was a span of 9 bases. CDR3 size: 13 residues. This CDR3 reads CASSRRRNTEAFF. In nucleotides, the CDR3 is TGTGCCAGCAGCCGGCGGCGAAACACTGAAGCTTTCTTT. Variable domain in full (rest from reference TRBV13 and TRBJ1-1): AAGVIQSPRHLIKEKRETATLKCYPIPRHDTVYWYQQGPGQDPQFLISFYEKMQSDKGSIPDRFSAQQFSDYHSELNMSSLELGDSALYFCASSRRRNTEAFFGQGTRLTVV.

The genes are TRBV27 and TRBJ1-2; 10 bases are a match to TRBD1. Germline trimming cut 6 bases from V and 7 bases from J; bases unmatched to any gene: 8. Germline V CDR1 and CDR2: MNHEY, SMNVEV (reference sequence). The CDR3 loop spans 14 amino acids. In DNA, the CDR3 is TGTGCCAGCAGCACGGGACAGGGGAGGGTTGGCTACACCTTC. Translation gives CASSTGQGRVGYTF.